This section outlines one TCR beta chain sequence together with its context. This clonotype occurred many times. There is no known antigen for this receptor. No qualities accompany the bases; no much larger clone lies one base away. The sample comes from a study of early T cells in non-severe SARS-CoV-2 infection (dated by TCRdb to about 2021). Concerning the study at large: Bulk RNA from unsorted whole blood was used for TCR sequencing, so alpha and beta chains could not be paired. The full study reports these points: Matching against VDJdb was skewed toward anti-spike CD8 responses, likely underestimated virus-specific expansions, and missed private and CD4 specificities.

The study was a case-control design nested within a healthcare worker cohort in London, UK, with weekly nasopharyngeal swab PCR tests and blood sampling. Healthcare workers were enrolled in the week of the UK lockdown, from 23 to 31 March 2020, and were followed every week for up to about 16 weeks. The cysteine opens and the phenylalanine closes a CDR3 of 14 amino acids. The retained sequence is limited to the CDR3, 42 bases, with the frame set at the first base. CDR1 and CDR2 are drawn from the germline V gene: SGHTS, YDEGEE. The V end loses 0 bases and the J end loses 3 bases, and a stretch of 7 bases separates them. The library came from 5' RACE. The sample was run on a NextSeq 500. The TCR library protocol attached unique molecular identifiers to individual cDNA molecules to correct for sequencing error and PCR bias. Both TCR alpha and beta chains were sequenced, and tight co-correlation was observed between alpha and beta sequence abundances in each sample. As for the original processing: Decombinator V4 was used to annotate the V gene, J gene and CDR3 of the TCR sequences. TCRs were defined as expanded if a significant change between any two time points was detected under a Poisson model with p below 0.0001. TCR abundances were normalised to the total number of TCRs sequenced per sample and were expressed as counts per million. TRAV1-2 paired with TRAJ12, TRAJ20 or TRAJ33 defined MAIT TCRs, while TRAV10 paired with TRAJ18 defined iNKT TCRs. VDJdb, accessed on 1 November 2021, was searched for TCRs annotated for CMV, EBV and SARS-CoV-2, and TCRs annotated for more than one antigen were excluded. TCRdb redid the processing of the public reads, applying fastp at Q25 and MiXCR, and retained in-frame beta chains. A single entry per CDR3 protein holds the most common genes and DNA from its merged rows. The V and J calls reflect TCRdb's pipeline rather than the authors' work. This sample comprises 25,000 to 30,000 distinct CDR3 sequences, about 5.5% of them detected only once. The ten largest clonotypes hold 9.5% to 14% of the sample.

Sequencing was done on a sample of whole blood. The receptor comes from an adult who was a healthcare worker with PCR-confirmed SARS-CoV-2 infection or an uninfected control (not recorded which). This receptor chain uses TRBV5-8 and TRBJ2-1, with the D gene too uncertain to name. CDR3 loop: CASSLAQYYNEQFF. At the DNA level, the sequence is TGTGCCAGCAGCTTGGCACAGTACTACAATGAGCAGTTCTTC.